One sample yielded the 18 T cell receptor beta chains listed below, sequenced in a study of cytomegalovirus exposure and HLA in healthy donors. A multiplex PCR was run with 60 Vbeta primers and 13 Jbeta primers. Clones were sequenced by immunoSEQ multiplex PCR, and TCRdb holds only the in-frame ones, with some missing. The sample has some 190,000 clones; about four fifths are singletons. Specimen: PBMCs. The receptors come from a male donor in good health and CMV-seronegative.

This chain links TRBV9 with TRBJ2-7, with D possibly being TRBD1 (6 bases). The V end was cut by 0 bases, the J end by 0 bases, with 19 bases between. CDR3 length equals 18 residues. From germline, CDR1 is SGDLS and CDR2 YYNGEE. CDR3 sequence reads: CASSVGAGASHFSYEQYF. The CDR3 bases are TGTGCCAGCAGCGTAGGGGCAGGGGCATCCCACTTCTCCTACGAGCAGTACTTC.

The V and J genes are TRBV19 and TRBJ1-1, with a tentative D call TRBD1 (6 bases). V dropped 5 bases and J dropped 5 bases, with 9 bases sitting between them. CDR3 length: 12 amino acids. Looked up from germline, CDR1 is LNHDA and CDR2 is SQIVND (reference sequence). The CDR3 reads CASSSQGTEAFF. The CDR3 DNA is TGTGCCAGTAGTTCACAGGGTACTGAAGCTTTCTTT.

The rearrangement uses TRBV2 and TRBJ1-2; perhaps TRBD1 as D (6 bases). Germline V gives CDR1 SNHLY, CDR2 FYNNEI. The CDR3 is 15 amino acids. Deletions cut 8 bases from V and 1 base from J, with 17 bases between. The CDR3 sequence is CASESLTGFNYGYTF. The DNA of the CDR3 is TGTGCCAGCGAATCTCTGACAGGTTTTAACTATGGCTACACCTTC.

This clone came up once. The chain combines TRBV6-1 with TRBJ1-4, with TRBD1 matching 9 bases. The CDR3 has 14 amino acids. V dropped 6 bases and J dropped 8; count of bases not matched to a gene: 7. Germline CDR1 is MNHNS and CDR2 is SASEGT. The CDR3 sequence: CASRETGGREKLFF. DNA of the CDR3: TGTGCCAGCAGGGAGACAGGGGGGCGGGAAAAACTGTTTTTT.

The chain couples TRBV9 to TRBJ1-2; 10 bases are a match to TRBD1. With 2 bases clipped from V and 8 bases from J, the junction kept 15 bases outside the gene matches. The CDR3 runs to 17 residues. Per germline, CDR1 SGDLS and CDR2 YYNGEE. This CDR3 reads CASSVRGTGVDGSGYTF. The CDR3, as DNA: TGTGCCAGCAGCGTCCGGGGGACAGGGGTGGACGGCTCGGGCTACACCTTC.

The J gene is TRBJ2-2, the V gene TRBV30, with unresolved D. Trimming took off 3 bases at V and 1 base at J, with 6 bases between the two ends. The CDR3 runs 13 residues. CDR1 and CDR2 from the germline V gene are GTSNPN and SVGIG (reference sequence). The CDR3 protein is CAWREQNTGELFF. For the CDR3, the DNA is TGTGCCTGGAGGGAGCAGAACACCGGGGAGCTGTTTTTT.

V is TRBV30 and J is TRBJ2-7; 7 bases are a match to TRBD1. V lost 3 bases to trimming and J lost 0 bases; unmatched junction nucleotides: 8. The CDR3 is 15 residues long. The germline V gene has CDR1 GTSNPN and CDR2 SVGIG (reference sequence). As DNA, the CDR3 is TGTGCCTGGAGACCAATAGGGGACAGCTCCTACGAGCAGTACTTC. As protein: CAWRPIGDSSYEQYF.

The V gene is TRBV7-9, the J gene TRBJ1-2; the D is unclear. Trimming cost V 3 bases and J 5 bases, with 16 bases left between them. The CDR3 is 15 amino acids. The germline V gene encodes CDR1 SEHNR and CDR2 FQNEAQ (reference sequence). DNA of the CDR3: TGTGCCAGCAGCTTGCATACAGATACCGTGTATGGCTACACCTTC. As protein: CASSLHTDTVYGYTF. The full variable domain, rest sourced from reference TRBV7-9 and TRBJ1-2, is DTGVSQNPRHKITKRGQNVTFRCDPISEHNRLYWYRQTLGQGPEFLTYFQNEAQLEKSRLLSDRFSAERPKGSFSTLEIQRTEQGDSAMYLCASSLHTDTVYGYTFGSGTRLTVV.

In DNA form, the CDR3 reads TGTGCCACCAGCAGAGGGGGGACAGTCTACACCGGGGAGCTGTTTTTT. Its protein is CATSRGGTVYTGELFF. The J gene is TRBJ2-2, the V gene TRBV15; 7 bases are a match to TRBD1. This CDR3 region has 16 residues. The V gene's germline CDR1 is LNHNV and CDR2 YYDKDF (reference sequence). After removal of 1 base from V and 3 bases from J, the junction contained 5 bases not matched to a gene.

The chain has TRBV18 and TRBJ2-6; TRBD1 matches 11 bases. CDR1 KGHSH and CDR2 LQKENI come from the germline V gene. This CDR3 region has 17 residues. Trimming took 3 bases from V and 1 from J; bases not matched to a gene: 2. In DNA, the CDR3 is TGTGCCAGCTCACCGCGGGACAGGGGGTCTGGGGCCAACGTCCTGACTTTC. This translates into CASSPRDRGSGANVLTF.

The V call is TRBV6-5, the J call TRBJ2-7; 11 nucleotides align to TRBD1. V lost 5 bases and J lost 4; bases outside the gene matches: 4. CDR1 and CDR2 from the germline V gene are MNHEY and SVGAGI. The CDR3 is 14 amino acids. The CDR3 loop is CASSPGQGDYEQYF. In nucleotides, the CDR3 is TGTGCCAGCAGTCCGGGACAGGGGGATTACGAGCAGTACTTC.

This chain's CDR3 is CASQEMTPPTDTQYF. The CDR3 DNA is TGCGCCAGCCAAGAAATGACACCTCCCACAGATACGCAGTATTTT. This chain connects TRBV5-1 to TRBJ2-3; D not certain. This CDR3 has 15 residues. Germline CDR1 reads SGHRS; CDR2 reads YFSETQ. Trimming took 7 bases from V and 2 from J, leaving 17 bases between them.

This chain links TRBV18 with TRBJ2-7, with a possible D match to TRBD2 (6 bases). The CDR3 spans 13 residues. Looked up from germline, CDR1 is KGHSH and CDR2 is LQKENI. V lost 4 bases and J lost 3, with 10 bases in between. The CDR3 bases are TGTGCCAGCTCACTAAACGGGGGCTACGAGCAGTACTTC. Translating gives CASSLNGGYEQYF. Looking up the rest from reference TRBV18 and TRBJ2-7 gives the full variable domain: NAGVMQNPRHLVRRRGQEARLRCSPMKGHSHVYWYRQLPEEGLKFMVYLQKENIIDESGMPKERFSAEFPKEGPSILRIQQVVRGDSAAYFCASSLNGGYEQYFGPGTRLTVT.

Only one count was recorded for this clone. The rearrangement links TRBV7-3 to TRBJ2-6; TRBD1 agrees at 9 bases. This CDR3 has 17 residues. J gave up 1 base and V 3 bases, and 4 bases lay outside the gene matches. Germline CDR1 SGHTA, CDR2 FQGTGA. The CDR3 bases are TGTGCCAGCAGCTTGGACAGGGGACTTTCTGGGGCCAACGTCCTGACTTTC. This gives the protein CASSLDRGLSGANVLTF.

The chain employs TRBV7-2 and TRBJ2-3, with 12 bases lining up with TRBD2. V shed 2 bases, J shed 5 bases, and the junction held 8 bases outside the gene matches. This CDR3 contains 17 residues. Per germline, CDR1 SGHTA and CDR2 FQGNSA. For the CDR3, the DNA is TGTGCCAGCAGCTTACTTCTAGCGGGAGGGCCAAAAGATACGCAGTATTTT. It encodes CASSLLLAGGPKDTQYF.

This chain uses TRBV5-1 with TRBJ2-5; D perhaps matches TRBD2 (6 bases). There are 13 residues in the CDR3. Trimming removed 9 bases at V and 1 base at J, with 13 bases between. Germline loops: CDR1 SGHRS, CDR2 YFSETQ. This chain's CDR3 is CATARGVQETQYF. CDR3 sequence (DNA): TGCGCCACCGCGCGGGGAGTCCAAGAGACCCAGTACTTC.

This clone has more than one count but fewer than ten. This sequence joins TRBV7-6 and TRBJ2-1; TRBD2 matches at 13 bases. V was pared by 5 bases and J by 4 bases, with 5 bases of the junction left unmatched. The CDR3 consists of 16 residues. In germline, CDR1 is SGHVS, CDR2 FNYEAQ. The CDR3 loop is CASSRLTSGGYNEQFF. CDR3 in DNA: TGTGCCAGCAGCCGACTGACTAGCGGGGGGTACAATGAGCAGTTCTTC.

The chain carries TRBV7-9 and TRBJ1-4, with D unresolved. This CDR3 has 15 residues. Germline V gives CDR1 SEHNR, CDR2 FQNEAQ (reference sequence). V lost 0 bases to trimming and J lost 4 bases, with 9 bases between them. The CDR3 DNA is TGTGCCAGCAGCTTAGCGCTTGAGAGTAATGAAAAACTGTTTTTT. It is translated as CASSLALESNEKLFF.